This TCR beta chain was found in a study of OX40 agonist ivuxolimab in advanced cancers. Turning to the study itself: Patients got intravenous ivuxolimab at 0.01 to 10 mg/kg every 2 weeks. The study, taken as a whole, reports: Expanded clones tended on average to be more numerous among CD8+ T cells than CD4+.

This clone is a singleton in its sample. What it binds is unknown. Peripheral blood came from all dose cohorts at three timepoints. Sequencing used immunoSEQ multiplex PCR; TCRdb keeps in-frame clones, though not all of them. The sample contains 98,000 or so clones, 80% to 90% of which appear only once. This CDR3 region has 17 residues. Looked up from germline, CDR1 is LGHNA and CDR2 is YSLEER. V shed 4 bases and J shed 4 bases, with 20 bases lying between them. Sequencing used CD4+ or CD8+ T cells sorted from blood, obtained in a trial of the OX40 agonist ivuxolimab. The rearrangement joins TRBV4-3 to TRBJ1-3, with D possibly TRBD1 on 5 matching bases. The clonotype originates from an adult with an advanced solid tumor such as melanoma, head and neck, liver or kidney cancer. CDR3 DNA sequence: TGCGCCAGCAGCCCCACCCGGGGCACCCTCGTCGGAAACACCATATATTTT. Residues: CASSPTRGTLVGNTIYF.